This T cell receptor beta chain was retrieved from a study of T cells in tuberculosis. Overall study context: Blood was taken before or within 7 days of anti-tuberculosis therapy. Findings and caveats of the study: Samples were chosen by availability of cryopreserved specimens. Active tuberculosis TCR-alpha repertoires lay closer to GMM-specific TCRs than IGRA-negative controls, suggesting clonal expansion. Active tuberculosis patients had shorter CDR3-alpha; the beta difference was nonsignificant.

With regard to this clone: Its antigen is currently unknown.

Indicated time point: new active TB diagnosis, blood taken before or within 7 days of starting treatment. Profiled with immunoSEQ multiplex PCR; TCRdb holds only in-frame clones, not every one. The table has roughly 34,000 clones, roughly nine tenths seen once. The TCR comes from an adult with tuberculosis. The source was PBMCs, collected at tuberculosis diagnosis.

Here the CDR3 reads CASSVEDTQYF. Here the CDR3 DNA reads TGTGCCAGCAGTGTGGAGGATACGCAGTATTTT. The V call is TRBV2, the J call TRBJ2-3; D gene uncertain. The CDR3 extends over 11 amino acids. CDR1 and CDR2 (germline): SNHLY, FYNNEI. Trimming removed 4 bases from V and 6 bases from J, with 5 bases in between.